This TCR beta chain was sequenced in a study of blood T cell repertoires in COVID-19. For the study at large: COVID-19 samples collected from the United States, Italy and Spain covered acute and convalescent phases. PBMCs, B-cell-depleted T cells, or T cells provided the cDNA or gDNA that made up the material.

Trimming cost V 2 bases and J 5 bases, with 10 bases left between them. Germline V gene data show CDR1 as SGHRS and CDR2 as YFSETQ. CDR3 length equals 13 residues. Cohorts were assigned according to the clinical history that participants reported. Original data processing: Reference gene primers were amplified, and this amplification served to estimate nucleated cell counts. Here immunoSEQ multiplex PCR was the method, and the copy in TCRdb shows in-frame clones only, minus some. V and J calls plus clone size are reproduced from that table; the DNA served to infer D and trimming. Found here are some 250,000 clones, about 86% of them singletons; the top ten hold less than 4%.

The receptor comes from a woman aged 35 to 49 with acute COVID-19. The chain joins TRBV5-1 to TRBJ2-5; perhaps TRBD2 as D (6 bases). Input material: PBMCs or T cells enriched from blood (not recorded which). The CDR3 reads CASSFSGGETQYF. CDR3 DNA: TGCGCCAGCAGCTTTTCTGGGGGGGAGACCCAGTACTTC. Combining the CDR3 with reference TRBV5-1 and TRBJ2-5 gives the whole variable domain KAGVTQTPRYLIKTRGQQVTLSCSPISGHRSVSWYQQTPGQGLQFLFEYFSETQRNKGNFPGRFSGRQFSNSRSEMNVSTLELGDSALYLCASSFSGGETQYFGPGTRLLVL.